Each of the 23 T cell receptor beta chains below was sequenced from the same sample in a study of long-term antiretroviral therapy in people with HIV. Investigators performed immunoSEQ version v3.0 at survey level. Some clones are missing from TCRdb's copy, which holds only in-frame ones; the method was immunoSEQ multiplex PCR. Of tens of thousands of clones in the sample, roughly four fifths were seen once. Sample: unsorted PBMCs, taken 0.4 years after starting antiretroviral therapy. These receptors came from a man aged 50 to 60 with HIV.

The gene calls are TRBV7-3 and TRBJ2-2, with D tentatively TRBD1 or TRBD2 (6 bases each). The V end was cut by 5 bases, the J end by 4 bases, with 20 bases between. This CDR3 contains 17 residues. CDR1 SGHTA and CDR2 FQGTGA come from the germline V gene. The CDR3 nucleotides are TGTGCCAGCAGCCAGGAGGGGACACCGACTCGCACCGGGGAGCTGTTTTTT. This sequence encodes CASSQEGTPTRTGELFF.

The chain is built from TRBV5-1 and TRBJ1-6; D is undetermined. Germline CDR1 is SGHRS and CDR2 is YFSETQ. Trimming took 0 bases from V and 3 from J, leaving 1 base between them. The CDR3 totals 13 residues. This CDR3 reads CASSLDYNSPLHF. The CDR3 region has the DNA TGCGCCAGCAGCTTGGACTATAATTCACCCCTCCACTTT.

V is TRBV7-2 and J is TRBJ2-2; the D gene is possibly TRBD2 (6 bases). CDR3 length: 19 residues. Germline V gene lookup returns CDR1 SGHTA and CDR2 FQGNSA. The V and J ends lost 2 bases and 1 base respectively, with 20 bases between them. The CDR3 loop is CASSLQTVLWRGNTGELFF. The DNA for the CDR3 is TGTGCCAGCAGCTTACAAACGGTACTGTGGCGGGGGAACACCGGGGAGCTGTTTTTT.

The J gene is TRBJ2-1, the V gene TRBV10-1; tentative D call: TRBD1 (6 bases). The CDR3 loop spans 13 amino acids. Between the trimmed V and J ends, which lost 2 bases and 9 bases, there was a span of 11 bases. Germline V gene sequence: CDR1 WNHNN, CDR2 SYGVQD (reference sequence). The CDR3 sequence: CASSERTDGEQFF. CDR3 coding DNA: TGCGCCAGCAGTGAGAGGACAGATGGTGAGCAGTTCTTC.

The V and J genes are TRBV4-1 and TRBJ1-1; maybe TRBD1 (5 bases). This CDR3 is 14 amino acids long. The V and J ends lost 1 base and 5 bases respectively, with 11 bases between them. Germline V gene sequence: CDR1 MGHRA, CDR2 YSYEKL. The CDR3 reads CASSQVGGRTEAFF. CDR3 coding DNA: TGCGCCAGCAGCCAAGTGGGGGGAAGAACTGAAGCTTTCTTT.

This chain links TRBV7-6 with TRBJ2-5; the D is unclear. Germline V gene lookup returns CDR1 SGHVS and CDR2 FNYEAQ. Trimming removed 0 bases from V and 5 bases from J, with 10 bases in between. This CDR3 is built from 14 residues. The CDR3 bases are TGTGCCAGCAGCTTAGCTTGGAAAGGGGAGACCCAGTACTTC. This translates into CASSLAWKGETQYF.

The chain is built from TRBV2 and TRBJ2-7; D perhaps matches TRBD1 (6 bases). The CDR3 length is 12 residues. The germline V gene encodes CDR1 SNHLY and CDR2 FYNNEI. The V and J ends lost 1 base and 6 bases respectively, with 7 bases between them. CDR3 DNA sequence: TGTGCCAGCAGTGAAGTGACAGGCGAGCAGTACTTC. It is translated as CASSEVTGEQYF.

This chain links TRBV19 with TRBJ1-5; D may be TRBD1 (5 bases). Germline V lookup: CDR1 LNHDA, CDR2 SQIVND (reference sequence). The CDR3 has 16 residues. Trimming cost V 1 base and J 0 bases, with 10 bases left between them. This CDR3 reads CASSIGQPYSNQPQHF. The CDR3 DNA reads as TGTGCCAGTAGTATAGGACAGCCTTATAGCAATCAGCCCCAGCATTTT.

CDR3 nucleotide sequence: TGTGCCTGGAGTCCGGTTTCTCCCTTGATGGGGAATGAAAAACTGTTTTTT. It specifies CAWSPVSPLMGNEKLFF. This chain uses TRBV30 with TRBJ1-4; the D is unclear. CDR1 and CDR2 (germline): GTSNPN, SVGIG (reference sequence). Trimming took 2 bases from V and 5 from J, leaving 21 bases between them. The length of the CDR3 is 17 residues.

This chain connects TRBV5-6 to TRBJ2-3, with D possibly being TRBD2 (6 bases). There are 14 residues in the CDR3. Germline V gives CDR1 SGHDT, CDR2 YYEEEE. The V gene lost 4 bases and the J gene lost 1 base, with 10 bases spanning the gap. The CDR3, as DNA: TGTGCCAGCAGCCGGGGGTGGGGCACAGATACGCAGTATTTT. It encodes CASSRGWGTDTQYF.

The V call is TRBV10-3, the J call TRBJ2-1, with 9 bases matching TRBD1. After removal of 9 bases from V and 3 bases from J, the junction contained 0 bases not matched to a gene. CDR1 and CDR2 from the germline V gene are ENHRY and SYGVKD. The CDR3 spans 12 residues. DNA of the CDR3: TGTGCCATGGGACAGGGCTACAATGAGCAGTTCTTC. It specifies CAMGQGYNEQFF.

In its sample, this clone is medium-sized. DNA for the CDR3: TGTGCCAGCAGCCTACCGGGACCCAACCTCTACGAGCAGTACTTC. Protein sequence: CASSLPGPNLYEQYF. This sequence joins TRBV5-6 and TRBJ2-7, with D tentatively TRBD1 or TRBD2 (5 bases each). In germline, CDR1 is SGHDT, CDR2 YYEEEE. CDR3 length: 15 residues. The ends were cut back, 4 bases at V and 3 bases at J, with 17 bases in the middle.

This clone was seen more than once but under ten times. Germline is not matched at one junction end, which may reflect a read error. V gene TRBV7-7 combines with J gene TRBJ2-5; a weak D match, TRBD1 (5 bases). The CDR3 is 17 residues long. From germline, CDR1 is SSHAT and CDR2 FNYEAQ (reference sequence). CDR3: CASSLYYGAGNQETQYF. In DNA form, the CDR3 reads TGTGCTAGCAGCTTATATTATGGTGCAGGGAATCAAGAGACCCAGTACTTC.

This chain links TRBV9 with TRBJ2-1; 12 positions agree with TRBD1. The CDR3 spans 15 residues. Germline V gene sequence: CDR1 SGDLS, CDR2 YYNGEE. V shed 0 bases and J 10 bases; nucleotides not matched to a gene: 5. Here the CDR3 reads CASSVAGTGGEEQFF. CDR3 DNA sequence: TGTGCCAGCAGCGTAGCTGGGACAGGGGGCGAAGAGCAGTTCTTC.

V and J are TRBV5-1 and TRBJ1-1, with D maybe TRBD1 (6 bases). The CDR3 sequence is 14 residues long. V was clipped by 3 bases and J by 2 bases, with 11 bases between them. CDR1 and CDR2 from the germline V gene are SGHRS and YFSETQ. CDR3 bases: TGCGCCAGCAGCTCCGGGACACCCAACACTGAAGCTTTCTTT. Translation: CASSSGTPNTEAFF. The full variable domain, completed using reference TRBV5-1 and TRBJ1-1, is KAGVTQTPRYLIKTRGQQVTLSCSPISGHRSVSWYQQTPGQGLQFLFEYFSETQRNKGNFPGRFSGRQFSNSRSEMNVSTLELGDSALYLCASSSGTPNTEAFFGQGTRLTVV.

J is TRBJ2-3 and V is TRBV4-3, with D uncertain. The CDR3 runs to 13 residues. In germline, CDR1 is LGHNA, CDR2 YSLEER. V was cut by 0 bases and J by 6 bases, with 7 bases left in between. The CDR3 coding sequence is TGCGCCAGCAGCCAAGATATACCGGATACGCAGTATTTT. Protein product: CASSQDIPDTQYF.

The rearrangement uses TRBV6-6 and TRBJ2-7, with 9 bases fitting TRBD1. In germline, CDR1 is MNHNY, CDR2 SVGAGI (reference sequence). CDR3 length equals 16 residues. The J segment lost 5 bases and the V segment lost 2 bases, leaving 10 bases of the junction unmatched. CDR3 loop: CASSYGGQGSVNEQYF. The CDR3 DNA reads as TGTGCCAGCAGTTACGGGGGACAGGGAAGCGTAAACGAGCAGTACTTC.

The gene calls are TRBV2 and TRBJ1-3; no clear D. The V and J ends lost 6 bases and 4 bases respectively, with 13 bases between them. Per germline, CDR1 SNHLY and CDR2 FYNNEI. The CDR3 extends over 14 amino acids. The CDR3 loop reads CASRVWQEGNTIYF. For the CDR3, the DNA is TGTGCCAGCAGGGTGTGGCAGGAGGGAAACACCATATATTTT.

This rearrangement joins TRBV9 to TRBJ1-4; a weak D match, TRBD1 (5 bases). Germline loops: CDR1 SGDLS, CDR2 YYNGEE. This CDR3 has 14 amino acids. V was shortened by 4 bases and J by 5 bases, with 12 bases between the two germline ends. The DNA for the CDR3 is TGTGCCAGCAGCCCAGGACACGGAAATGAAAAACTGTTTTTT. Protein sequence: CASSPGHGNEKLFF.

V and J are TRBV6-5 and TRBJ1-2, with D unresolved. The CDR3 totals 11 residues. From germline, CDR1 is MNHEY and CDR2 SVGAGI. Trimming shortened V by 2 bases and J by 8 bases, and 6 bases separated the two germline ends. Here the CDR3 reads CASSYGEGYTF. In DNA, the CDR3 is TGTGCCAGCAGTTACGGTGAAGGCTACACCTTC.

This chain uses TRBV6-5 with TRBJ2-5, with a possible D match to TRBD1 (6 bases). This CDR3 region has 13 residues. V lost 2 bases and J 6 bases, leaving 10 bases between the germline ends. Germline V lookup: CDR1 MNHEY, CDR2 SVGAGI. CDR3 sequence: CASSYTQGKTQYF. CDR3 nucleotides: TGTGCCAGCAGTTACACACAGGGCAAGACCCAGTACTTC.

The gene calls are TRBV7-8 and TRBJ1-1; possible D gene TRBD1, 6 bases. The CDR3 totals 14 residues. Germline values: CDR1 SGHVS, CDR2 FQNEAQ. V was pared by 5 bases and J by 0 bases, with 10 bases between. The CDR3 DNA is TGTGCCAGCAGCACAGGGCTCATGAACACTGAAGCTTTCTTT. This gives the protein CASSTGLMNTEAFF.

This rearrangement joins TRBV28 to TRBJ2-1; D unclear. The CDR3 has 12 residues. Germline V lookup: CDR1 MDHEN, CDR2 SYDVKM. With 2 bases removed from V and 7 bases from J, the gap between germline ends came to 6 bases. CDR3 DNA: TGTGCCAGCAGTTTAGACGGGAATGAGCAGTTCTTC. This sequence encodes CASSLDGNEQFF. Full variable domain (remainder filled in from reference TRBV28 and TRBJ2-1): DVKVTQSSRYLVKRTGEKVFLECVQDMDHENMFWYRQDPGLGLRLIYFSYDVKMKEKGDIPEGYSVSREKKERFSLILESASTNQTSMYLCASSLDGNEQFFGPGTRLTVL.